These 10 T cell receptor beta chains came from one sample sequenced in a study of T-cell reconstitution after alpha-beta-depleted transplantation in children. Preparation of the TCRbeta library involved a method that used unique molecular identifiers. TCRdb fed the PCR reads into MiXCR, producing one record per CDR3 protein. Of roughly 20,000 distinct CDR3 sequences listed, approximately 10% are singletons. The source was PBMCs from the stem cell graft donor, collected from the stem cell graft. The receptor set was obtained from a human donor who donated a stem cell graft to a child with chronic granulomatous disease.

This clonotype was detected ten times or more. The gene calls are TRBV6-5 and TRBJ1-6, with D unclear. The CDR3 contains 16 residues. V dropped 0 bases and J dropped 8 bases, with 14 bases sitting between them. Germline V gene sequence: CDR1 MNHEY, CDR2 SVGAGI. CDR3 nucleotides: TGTGCCAGCAGTTACTCGAATGCGGGCCGTGATTCACCCCTCCACTTT. Translation gives CASSYSNAGRDSPLHF.

Many counts were recorded for this clonotype. The chain joins TRBV4-1 to TRBJ2-7; D is unresolved. In germline, CDR1 is MGHRA, CDR2 YSYEKL. Trimming took off 1 base at V and 5 bases at J, with 9 bases between the two ends. The CDR3 totals 13 residues. The CDR3 is CASSQVTLNEQYF. Written as DNA, the CDR3 is TGCGCCAGCAGCCAAGTGACCTTGAACGAGCAGTACTTC.

This clonotype was found many times. The chain uses TRBV5-1 and TRBJ2-5, with TRBD2 identical over 10 bases. This CDR3 contains 14 residues. Germline V gene sequence: CDR1 SGHRS, CDR2 YFSETQ. V was pared by 7 bases and J by 3 bases, with 6 bases of the junction left unmatched. The CDR3 DNA follows: TGCGCCAGCGGCGTAGCGGGGGGCAAAGAGACCCAGTACTTC. This sequence encodes CASGVAGGKETQYF.

This clonotype was seen ten or more times. A much larger clonotype is one base distant, so this may be a read error. The chain uses TRBV7-9 and TRBJ2-6; TRBD1 is a possible D gene (6 bases). The CDR3 is 17 amino acids. The germline V gene encodes CDR1 SEHNR and CDR2 FQNEAQ (reference sequence). CDR3 coding DNA: TGTGCCAGCAGCTTAGCGCCAGGGGAACCTGGGGCCAACGGCCTGACTTTC. Translating it yields CASSLAPGEPGANGLTF.

Many counts were recorded for this clonotype. This sequence joins TRBV12-5 and TRBJ2-1; TRBD1 aligns across 7 bases. V lost 7 bases to trimming and J lost 4 bases; unmatched junction nucleotides: 10. The CDR3 is made up of 15 amino acids. Germline-derived CDR1 and CDR2 are LGHNT and FRNRAP. The CDR3: CASAPTGIGYNEQFF. The CDR3 DNA is TGTGCTAGTGCCCCGACAGGGATTGGGTACAATGAGCAGTTCTTC.

In this sample, this clonotype turned up once. The V call is TRBV9, the J call TRBJ2-5; the match to TRBD2 covers 8 bases. This CDR3 has 15 residues. Germline assignment: CDR1 SGDLS and CDR2 YYNGEE. Germline trimming cut 4 bases from V and 2 bases from J; bases unmatched to any gene: 7. The DNA for the CDR3 is TGTGCCAGCAGCAAAACCGGGACTAGTCAAGAGACCCAGTACTTC. Encoded protein: CASSKTGTSQETQYF.

This clonotype was counted at least ten times. The gene calls are TRBV15 and TRBJ2-1, with D perhaps given as TRBD1 or TRBD2 (5 bases each). The CDR3 spans 18 residues. Germline V gene data show CDR1 as LNHNV and CDR2 as YYDKDF (reference sequence). V was cut by 9 bases and J by 0 bases, with 24 bases left in between. This CDR3 reads CATSGTDAIRSSYNEQFF. For the CDR3, the DNA is TGTGCCACAAGTGGGACGGACGCTATCCGAAGCTCCTACAATGAGCAGTTCTTC.

In its sample, this clonotype was seen many times. V is TRBV20-1 and J is TRBJ2-7; D not resolved. Germline V gene lookup returns CDR1 DFQATT and CDR2 SNEGSKA (reference sequence). The CDR3 extends over 14 amino acids. Trimming shortened V by 3 bases and J by 7 bases, and 19 bases separated the two germline ends. The DNA of the CDR3 is TGCAGTGCTAGGCCAGTCACGGCAGCCCTGGAGCAGTACTTC. It yields the protein CSARPVTAALEQYF.

This clonotype was counted many times. The rearrangement joins TRBV20-1 to TRBJ2-1; no clear D gene. There are 16 residues in the CDR3. Per the germline V gene, CDR1 is DFQATT and CDR2 is SNEGSKA (reference sequence). The V gene lost 0 bases and the J gene lost 10 bases, with 22 bases spanning the gap. CDR3 sequence reads: CSARDRAAVHLGEQFF. DNA for the CDR3: TGCAGTGCTAGAGATAGGGCGGCGGTCCACCTCGGAGAGCAGTTCTTC.

This clonotype was observed many times. V usage is TRBV4-1 and J usage is TRBJ1-1, with 9 nucleotides matching TRBD1. The CDR3 contains 14 residues. The V gene end was trimmed by 1 base and the J gene end by 5 bases; junction bases not matched to a gene: 2. Germline CDR1 MGHRA, CDR2 YSYEKL. CDR3 loop: CASSQGGTGTEAFF. CDR3 in DNA: TGCGCCAGCAGCCAAGGAGGGACAGGGACTGAAGCTTTCTTT.